These 9 T cell receptor beta chains share one sample of origin, sequenced in a study of cytomegalovirus exposure and HLA in healthy donors. PCR employed 60 Vbeta and 13 Jbeta primers. Measured with immunoSEQ multiplex PCR; TCRdb has only the in-frame clones, and not every one. The sample has over 100,000 clones, nearly 65% seen once. Input material: PBMCs. The source is a human donor in good health.

V is TRBV29-1 and J is TRBJ2-3, with D possibly matching TRBD1 (6 bases). CDR3 size: 17 residues. Germline CDR1 SQVTM, CDR2 ANQGSEA. The V gene lost 7 bases and the J gene lost 3 bases, with 26 bases spanning the gap. The CDR3 DNA reads as TGCAGCGGACAGGATAGGACAGAACTAACCGTAACAGATACGCAGTATTTT. It codes for CSGQDRTELTVTDTQYF.

In this sample, this clone turned up once. The V and J genes are TRBV5-1 and TRBJ1-2; D unresolved. This CDR3 region has 13 residues. Germline V gene sequence: CDR1 SGHRS, CDR2 YFSETQ. Trimming stripped 1 base from V and 0 bases from J, with 4 bases between. The CDR3 DNA reads as TGCGCCAGCAGCTTGACAGCTAACTATGGCTACACCTTC. Encoded protein: CASSLTANYGYTF.

CDR3 DNA sequence: TGTGCCAGCCGATCAGGACAGAGCAATCAGCCCCAGCATTTT. This translates into CASRSGQSNQPQHF. The chain recombines TRBV27 with TRBJ1-5, with D perhaps TRBD1 (6 bases). The V gene's germline CDR1 is MNHEY and CDR2 SMNVEV (reference sequence). Between the trimmed V and J ends, which lost 8 bases and 1 base, there was a span of 12 bases. The CDR3 runs to 14 residues.

The CDR3 is CASSPSGGAYNYGYTF. As DNA, the CDR3 is TGTGCCAGCAGTCCCTCAGGGGGTGCATACAACTATGGCTACACCTTC. The J gene is TRBJ1-2, the V gene TRBV27; 7 nucleotides line up with TRBD1. Germline V CDR1 and CDR2: MNHEY, SMNVEV (reference sequence). This CDR3 comprises 16 residues. V shed 5 bases, J shed 2 bases, and the junction held 11 bases outside the gene matches.

The chain joins TRBV28 to TRBJ1-2; D uncertain. V was shortened by 7 bases and J by 5 bases, with 11 bases between the two germline ends. This CDR3 has 12 residues. The V gene's germline CDR1 is MDHEN and CDR2 SYDVKM. The DNA for the CDR3 is TGTGCCAGCACCTCTGACGGGTATGGCTACACCTTC. This sequence encodes CASTSDGYGYTF.

The chain uses TRBV11-3 and TRBJ2-1; D is perhaps TRBD1 (6 bases). CDR1 is SGHNT and CDR2 is YENEEA in the germline V gene. This CDR3 spans 14 amino acids. Trimming removed 4 bases from V and 5 bases from J, with 12 bases in between. The CDR3 region has the DNA TGTGCCAGCAGCTCACCCGACAGGCACAATGAGCAGTTCTTC. It codes for CASSSPDRHNEQFF. Full variable domain (rest looked up from reference TRBV11-3 and TRBJ2-1): EAGVVQSPRYKIIEKKQPVAFWCNPISGHNTLYWYLQNLGQGPELLIRYENEEAVDDSQLPKDRFSAERLKGVDSTLKIQPAELGDSAVYLCASSSPDRHNEQFFGPGTRLTVL.

V is TRBV10-3 and J is TRBJ2-5; 10 bases line up with TRBD1. V gave up 3 bases and J gave up 2 bases; unmatched junction bases: 9. The CDR3 sequence is 17 residues long. Germline V gene lookup returns CDR1 ENHRY and CDR2 SYGVKD. This CDR3 is CAISDRDRGPVQETQYF. In DNA form, the CDR3 reads TGTGCCATCAGTGATCGGGACAGGGGACCAGTACAAGAGACCCAGTACTTC.

The chain is built from TRBV4-1 and TRBJ1-4; TRBD1 agrees at 8 bases. The CDR3 totals 17 residues. Germline V CDR1 and CDR2: MGHRA, YSYEKL. Trimming removed 1 base from V and 0 bases from J; junction bases left unmatched: 4. This CDR3 reads CASSQVGTGATNEKLFF. In DNA form, the CDR3 reads TGCGCCAGCAGCCAAGTGGGGACAGGTGCAACTAATGAAAAACTGTTTTTT.

This clone has only a few counts. J is TRBJ2-3 and V is TRBV7-9; D gene ambiguous. This CDR3 has 15 residues. Trimming removed 0 bases from V and 0 bases from J, with 7 bases in between. Germline CDR1 SEHNR, CDR2 FQNEAQ (reference sequence). CDR3 loop: CASSLATGSTDTQYF. The CDR3 bases are TGTGCCAGCAGCTTAGCGACTGGAAGCACAGATACGCAGTATTTT.